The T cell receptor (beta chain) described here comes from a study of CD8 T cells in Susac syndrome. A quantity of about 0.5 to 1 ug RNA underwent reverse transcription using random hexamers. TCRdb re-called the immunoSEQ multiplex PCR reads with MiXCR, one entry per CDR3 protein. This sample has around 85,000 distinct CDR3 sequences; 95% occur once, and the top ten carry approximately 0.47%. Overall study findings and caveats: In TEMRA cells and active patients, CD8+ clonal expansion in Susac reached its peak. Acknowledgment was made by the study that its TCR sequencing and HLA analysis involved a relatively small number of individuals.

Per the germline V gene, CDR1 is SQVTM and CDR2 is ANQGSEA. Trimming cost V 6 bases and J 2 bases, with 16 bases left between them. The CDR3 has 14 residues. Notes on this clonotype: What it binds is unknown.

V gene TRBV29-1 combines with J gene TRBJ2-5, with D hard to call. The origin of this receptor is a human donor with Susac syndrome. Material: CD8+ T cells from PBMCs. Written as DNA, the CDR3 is TGCAGCGTCGTCGGTTCGTCCGGACAAGAGACCCAGTACTTC. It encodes CSVVGSSGQETQYF.